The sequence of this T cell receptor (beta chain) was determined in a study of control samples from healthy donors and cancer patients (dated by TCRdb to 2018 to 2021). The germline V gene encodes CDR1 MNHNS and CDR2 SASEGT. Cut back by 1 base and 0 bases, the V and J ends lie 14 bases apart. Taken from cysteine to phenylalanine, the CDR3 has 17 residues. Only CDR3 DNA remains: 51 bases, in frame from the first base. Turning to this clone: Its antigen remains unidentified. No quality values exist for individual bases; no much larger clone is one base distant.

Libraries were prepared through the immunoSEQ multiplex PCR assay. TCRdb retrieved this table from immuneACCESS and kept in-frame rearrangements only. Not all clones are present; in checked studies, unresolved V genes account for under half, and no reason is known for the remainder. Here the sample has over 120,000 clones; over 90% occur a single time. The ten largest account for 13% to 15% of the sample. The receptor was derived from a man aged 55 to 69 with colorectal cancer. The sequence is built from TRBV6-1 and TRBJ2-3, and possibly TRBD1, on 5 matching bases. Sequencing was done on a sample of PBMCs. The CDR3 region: CASSEVFTGVSTDTQYF. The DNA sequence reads TGTGCCAGCAGTGAAGTGTTTACAGGAGTAAGCACAGATACGCAGTATTTT.